This T cell receptor beta chain is drawn from a study of cytotoxic CD8 clonotypes in ibrutinib-treated CLL. At the level of the study: Across samples, productive templates numbered some 250,000 and productive rearrangements reached some 94,000 on average. General observations from the study: Baseline values of clonality outstripped age-matched healthy donors and followed circulating CD8+ T-cell counts. Public clonotypes were uncommon and contracted or stayed stable on treatment.

Frozen PBMC stocks contributed roughly 2.1 micrograms of genomic DNA to the TCR beta libraries. This table comes from immunoSEQ multiplex PCR, and its TCRdb copy is limited to in-frame clones, with some not included. The profile shows 160,000 or so clones, 81% of them singletons. Concerning this clone: Its antigen is undetermined.

The source is a human donor with chronic lymphocytic leukemia. The specimen was PBMCs, collected after 12 months of ibrutinib treatment.

For the CDR3, the DNA is TGTGCCAGCACCGTAGCGGGAGGCACAGATACGCAGTATTTT. Translation gives CASTVAGGTDTQYF. The chain recombines TRBV28 with TRBJ2-3; 9 bases line up with TRBD2. CDR3 length equals 14 residues. The ends lost 7 bases at V and 1 base at J; junction bases unmatched: 3. Germline V gene lookup returns CDR1 MDHEN and CDR2 SYDVKM.